What follows is one T cell receptor beta chain and its context. Its specificity is unknown. This sample includes further DNA sequences coding for the same CDR3. CDR1 is SGHRS, CDR2 YFSETQ, per germline. V lost 1 base and J lost 7; bases outside the gene matches: 9. The CDR3 totals 15 residues. The data are from a study of cytomegalovirus exposure and HLA in healthy donors. Study-level findings and limits: The study flagged some 180 TCR beta chains as cytomegalovirus-associated. An analysis that was carried out later associated 16,000 or so TCR beta sequences with HLA alleles at 0.05 false discovery rate.

PCR amplification relied on 60 Vbeta primers (plus 13 Jbeta primers). Clones were read by immunoSEQ multiplex PCR, and TCRdb kept only the in-frame ones, dropping some. The table has about 32,000 clones, 65% to 90% seen once. The chain joins TRBV5-1 to TRBJ2-7; 9 bases match TRBD2. Sequenced: PBMCs. The source of this sequence is a woman aged 18 to 35 in good health and CMV-seronegative. The CDR3 loop is CASSLSGLARGEQYF. Written as DNA, the CDR3 is TGCGCCAGCAGCTTGTCGGGACTAGCAAGGGGGGAGCAGTACTTC.